This T cell receptor (beta chain) was identified in a study of human T cells and chemical hapten exposure. At the level of the study: Mostly female patients had alopecia areata, totalis or universalis. Findings and caveats of the study: TCRs above 1 in 1000 frequency stayed constant with DPC sensitization.

Time point in this sample: patch test 1, 2 weeks after DPC sensitization. Documented treatment: therapeutic diphenylcyclopropenone sensitization with weekly scalp DPC. V dropped 4 bases and J dropped 10 bases, with 17 bases sitting between them. Germline loops: CDR1 LGHNA, CDR2 YSLEER. The CDR3 consists of 14 residues. TCRdb reprocessed the RACE reads via MiXCR and lists one record per CDR3 protein. Among approximately 350,000 distinct CDR3 sequences listed, roughly 6.9% were seen once. Comment on this clonotype: Its antigen is unknown.

The receptor was derived from a woman between 18 and 29 years old with alopecia areata. Some clones in this sample may be carry-over from other donors' samples. This specimen was whole blood, taken in connection with sensitization to the hapten diphenylcyclopropenone (DPC). The J gene is TRBJ2-1, the V gene TRBV4-3; D possibly corresponds to TRBD1 (7 bases). In nucleotides, the CDR3 is TGCGCCAGCAGCCCCGTGGGCAGGGGGGACGAGCAGTTCTTC. Translated: CASSPVGRGDEQFF.